This is a list of T cell receptor beta chains from one sample in a study of response to subunit inactivated influenza vaccine. From the RT-PCR reads, TCRdb called clonotypes with MiXCR, one entry per CDR3 protein. The sample records fewer than 650,000 distinct CDR3 sequences, 10% to 15% being singletons. The sequencing here drew on PBMCs from blood, taken 35 to 45 days after vaccination. Receptors originate from a man aged 50 to 60 who received an inactivated influenza vaccine. Both conserved end residues are part of each CDR3. D genes are given only for firm matches. Clone size is stated in some rows and not others, as once, few, many or a class when expanded.

CSARDGATGSNEQFF	TGCAGTGCTAGAGATGGAGCAACAGGATCCAATGAGCAGTTCTTC	.	.	TRBV20-1	TRBJ2-1
CATFSDRREETQYF	TGTGCCACCTTCTCAGACAGGAGGGAAGAGACCCAGTACTTC	few	.	TRBV15	TRBJ2-5
CASSYEGGQPQHF	TGTGCCAGCAGTTACGAGGGTGGGCAGCCCCAGCATTTT	many	.	TRBV6-6	TRBJ1-5
CSASWVASGQGFHGYTF	TGCAGTGCTAGTTGGGTTGCATCCGGACAGGGGTTCCATGGCTACACCTTC	many	TRBD1	TRBV20-1	TRBJ1-2
CASRPAPYNEQFF	TGTGCCAGCAGACCGGCCCCCTACAATGAGCAGTTCTTC	few	.	TRBV5-5	TRBJ2-1
CASCGTTYDEQFF	TGTGCCAGCTGCGGGACGACCTACGATGAGCAGTTCTTC	.	.	TRBV7-4	TRBJ2-1
CAIRGGQNSYNEQFF	TGTGCCATCAGGGGGGGACAGAACTCCTACAATGAGCAGTTCTTC	few	.	TRBV10-3	TRBJ2-1
CASSQLGMVTDTQYF	TGCGCCAGCAGCCAGTTAGGTATGGTTACAGATACGCAGTATTTT	.	.	TRBV4-1	TRBJ2-3
CASSPDRGFTEAFF	TGTGCCAGTAGTCCCGACAGGGGCTTCACTGAAGCTTTCTTT	few	TRBD1	TRBV19	TRBJ1-1
CSVGETYQPQHF	TGCAGCGTTGGAGAAACCTATCAGCCCCAGCATTTT	.	.	TRBV29-1	TRBJ1-5
CAISETLAGTQETQYF	TGTGCCATCAGTGAGACCCTAGCGGGGACCCAAGAGACCCAGTACTTC	few	TRBD2	TRBV10-3	TRBJ2-5
CASSFGAYGGEQYF	TGTGCCAGCAGTTTCGGCGCGTACGGGGGTGAGCAGTACTTC	.	.	TRBV28	TRBJ2-7
CASRVSTGFLYEQYF	TGTGCCAGCAGGGTGTCCACAGGGTTCCTCTACGAGCAGTACTTC	few	.	TRBV28	TRBJ2-7
CASSSGGEGGYTF	TGTGCCAGCAGCTCTGGCGGGGAAGGGGGCTACACCTTC	.	.	TRBV11-2	TRBJ1-2
CASSSTRAPGYTF	TGTGCCAGCAGCTCCACCCGGGCGCCGGGCTACACCTTC	.	.	TRBV11-2	TRBJ1-2
CASSESLASGITDTQYF	TGCGCCAGCAGTGAGTCTCTGGCTAGCGGAATCACAGATACGCAGTATTTT	.	TRBD2	TRBV10-2	TRBJ2-3
CASSPGTSGGTQNEQFF	TGTGCCAGCAGTCCCGGGACTAGCGGGGGGACCCAGAATGAGCAGTTCTTC	few	TRBD2	TRBV12-3/TRBV12-4	TRBJ2-1
CASSQTGTRTHEQFF	TGTGCCAGCAGCCAGACCGGGACTAGGACCCATGAGCAGTTCTTC	few	TRBD2	TRBV4-2	TRBJ2-1
CASSQDRSRNTGELFF	TGCGCCAGCAGCCAAGATCGATCAAGGAACACCGGGGAGCTGTTTTTT	few	.	TRBV4-3	TRBJ2-2
CASSQSGTNTDTQYF	TGTGCCAGCAGCCAGAGCGGAACCAACACAGATACGCAGTATTTT	few	.	TRBV9	TRBJ2-3
CASSRGRNTGELFF	TGTGCCAGCAGTAGAGGACGGAACACCGGGGAGCTGTTTTTT	few	.	TRBV6-2/TRBV6-3	TRBJ2-2
CASSQGKGPDTQYF	TGCGCCAGCAGCCAAGGCAAAGGCCCAGATACGCAGTATTTT	.	.	TRBV4-3	TRBJ2-3
CASKAGGPTGELFF	TGCGCCAGCAAAGCGGGAGGGCCCACCGGGGAGCTGTTTTTT	many	TRBD2	TRBV5-1	TRBJ2-2
CATSRTRGTSTDTQYF	TGTGCCACCAGCAGGACGCGGGGGACTAGCACAGATACGCAGTATTTT	.	TRBD2	TRBV15	TRBJ2-3
CASSSTSGRLNEQFF	TGCGCCAGCAGCTCGACTAGCGGGCGGCTCAATGAGCAGTTCTTC	few	TRBD2	TRBV5-1	TRBJ2-1
CASSWASGTTDTQYF	TGTGCCAGCAGCTGGGCTAGCGGGACCACAGATACGCAGTATTTT	.	TRBD2	TRBV7-2	TRBJ2-3
CASSSDRAIIYEQYF	TGTGCCAGCAGTTCCGACAGGGCCATAATCTACGAGCAGTACTTC	.	TRBD1	TRBV28	TRBJ2-7
CASSLVAGPPADTQYF	TGCGCCAGCAGCTTGGTGGCAGGGCCCCCGGCCGATACGCAGTATTTT	.	.	TRBV5-1	TRBJ2-3
CASSSPGGGEMGSYNEQFF	TGTGCCAGCAGTTCCCCGGGGGGCGGGGAGATGGGGTCCTACAATGAGCAGTTCTTC	few	.	TRBV6-5	TRBJ2-1
CASSLWGHGLAKNIQYF	TGTGCCAGCAGTTTATGGGGACACGGTTTAGCCAAAAACATTCAGTACTTC	.	.	TRBV28	TRBJ2-4
CASSQGLVGNEQFF	TGCGCCAGCAGCCAGGGGCTAGTAGGCAATGAGCAGTTCTTC	few	.	TRBV5-1	TRBJ2-1
CSARGLAGVTSSYNEQFF	TGCAGCGCACGGGGACTAGCGGGAGTCACAAGCTCCTACAATGAGCAGTTCTTC	many	TRBD2	TRBV29-1	TRBJ2-1
CASSPDRGNEQFF	TGTGCCAGCAGCCCCGACAGGGGCAATGAGCAGTTCTTC	.	TRBD1	TRBV5-6	TRBJ2-1